Described below is a single T cell receptor (beta chain) sequence and its context. This clone was observed a few times. Its cognate antigen has yet to be identified. No much larger clone exists at a distance of one base, and base qualities are not known. The CDR3 holds 14 amino acids from the cysteine to the phenylalanine. This entry keeps only the CDR3 DNA: 42 bases, framed from base 1. According to the germline V gene, CDR1 reads SNHLY and CDR2 reads FYNNEI. Trimming accounts for 5 bases at V and 6 bases at J, while the number of junction bases matched to no gene is 4. One collaborating source in Seattle enrolled patients during active infection and followed them longitudinally through the course of disease. Whole blood was collected in K2EDTA tubes by collaborating institutions according to the institutions' own protocols. For TCRbeta analysis, collaborators shipped samples in one of three forms: frozen whole blood, isolated PBMCs, or DNA extracted from either of those sample types.

The sample belongs to a study of blood T cell repertoires in COVID-19 (dated by TCRdb to the early 2020s). Study-wide context: Samples from collaborators originated in the United States, Italy and Spain and spanned both the acute and convalescent phases of COVID-19. The prospective study material was composed of cDNA or gDNA derived from T cells, B-cell-depleted T cells, or PBMCs. HLA class I and class II types, where available, came from metadata supplied by the sample provider rather than from assay-based typing. Samples came from the ongoing ImmuneRACE study (first 160 participants) plus 1,254 subjects from 6 global collaborators. The dataset comprised deeply sampled blood TCRbeta repertoires from subjects exposed to, actively infected with, or recovered from COVID-19. The repertoires were released in a freely available public database intended as a resource for research on the immune response to SARS-CoV-2. The sample metadata nearly always contained a de-identified subject ID, COVID-19 status, age in years and sex. Here is what the overall study found, with its caveats: How much clinical and demographic metadata was included differed by source and by participant, and the metadata was provided uncurated.

The immunoSEQ Assay, a bias-controlled multiplex PCR, was used to amplify TCRbeta CDR3 regions from genomic DNA. As for the original processing: The number of nucleated cells in each sample was estimated from the amplification of reference gene primers within the assay. To quantify the absolute abundance of each unique TCRbeta CDR3 rearrangement, sequence reads were collapsed and filtered. For each sample, productive Simpson clonality was calculated by taking the square root of Simpson's diversity index across productive rearrangements. Sourced from immuneACCESS, this table was stored by TCRdb with only in-frame sequences that have V and J called. A share of the clones is absent; for the studies checked, an unresolved V gene accounts for under half, and the remainder has no known explanation. Clone size and V and J calls were adopted from that table, with D and trimming inferred from the DNA. This sample gives 310,000 or so clones in total; roughly nine tenths of them show up just once. 2.2% of the sample is held by the ten biggest clonotypes.

This sequence originates from a woman in her 30s with COVID-19, enrolled during active disease. Material for sequencing was peripheral blood. The chain uses TRBV2 and TRBJ2-7; 13 middle bases align to TRBD2. Here is the DNA: TGTGCCAGCAGTTCGGGACTAGCGGGATCCGAGCAGTACTTC. It is translated as CASSSGLAGSEQYF.